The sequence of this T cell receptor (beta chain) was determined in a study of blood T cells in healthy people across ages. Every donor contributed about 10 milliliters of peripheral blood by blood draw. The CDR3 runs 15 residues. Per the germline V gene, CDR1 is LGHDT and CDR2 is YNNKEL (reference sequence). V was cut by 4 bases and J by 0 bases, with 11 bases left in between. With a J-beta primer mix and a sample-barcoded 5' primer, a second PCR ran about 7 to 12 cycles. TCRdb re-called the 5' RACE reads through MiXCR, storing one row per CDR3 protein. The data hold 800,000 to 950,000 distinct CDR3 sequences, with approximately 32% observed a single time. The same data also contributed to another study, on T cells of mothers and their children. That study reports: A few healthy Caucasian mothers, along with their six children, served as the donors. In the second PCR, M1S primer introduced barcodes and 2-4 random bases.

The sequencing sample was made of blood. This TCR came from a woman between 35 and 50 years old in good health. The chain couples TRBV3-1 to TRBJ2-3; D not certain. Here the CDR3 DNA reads TGTGCCAGCAGCCGAGGACGGTCTAGCACAGATACGCAGTATTTT. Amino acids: CASSRGRSSTDTQYF.